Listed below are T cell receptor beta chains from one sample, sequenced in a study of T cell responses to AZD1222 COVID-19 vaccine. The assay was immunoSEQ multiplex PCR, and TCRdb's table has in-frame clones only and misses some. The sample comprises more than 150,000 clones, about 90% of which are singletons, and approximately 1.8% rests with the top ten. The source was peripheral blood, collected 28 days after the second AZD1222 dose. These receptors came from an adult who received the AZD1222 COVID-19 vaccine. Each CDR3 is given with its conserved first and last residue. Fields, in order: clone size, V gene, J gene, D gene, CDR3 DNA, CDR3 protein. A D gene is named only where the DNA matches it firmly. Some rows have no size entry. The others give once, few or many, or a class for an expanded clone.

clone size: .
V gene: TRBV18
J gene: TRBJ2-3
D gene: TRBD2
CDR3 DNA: TGTGCCAGCTCGCGACTAGCGGGAGCGGGTGTCGCAGATACGCAGTATTTT
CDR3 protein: CASSRLAGAGVADTQYF

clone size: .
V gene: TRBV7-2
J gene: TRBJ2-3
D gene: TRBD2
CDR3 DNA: TGTGCCAGCAGGGCGGGAGCGGGGGGTTTCACAGATACGCAGTATTTT
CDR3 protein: CASRAGAGGFTDTQYF

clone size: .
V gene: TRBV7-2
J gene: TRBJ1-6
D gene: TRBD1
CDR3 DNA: TGTGCCAGCAGCACCTGGACAGGGAATAATTCACCCCTCCACTTT
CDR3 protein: CASSTWTGNNSPLHF

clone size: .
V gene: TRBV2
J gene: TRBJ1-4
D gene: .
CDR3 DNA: TGTGCCAGCACTAACCAGGGGAAGGGTGAAAAACTGTTTTTT
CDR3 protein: CASTNQGKGEKLFF

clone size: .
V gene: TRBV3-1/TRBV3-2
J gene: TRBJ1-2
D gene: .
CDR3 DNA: TGTGCCAGCAGCCAAGGCAGGGTCAGTGGCTACACCTTC
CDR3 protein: CASSQGRVSGYTF

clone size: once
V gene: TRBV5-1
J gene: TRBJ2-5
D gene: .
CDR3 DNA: TGCGCCAGCAGCTCGGCCCCAGGGGAGGAGACCCAGTACTTC
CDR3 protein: CASSSAPGEETQYF

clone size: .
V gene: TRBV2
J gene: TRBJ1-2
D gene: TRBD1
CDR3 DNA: TGTGCCAGCAGTGAACAGGGGGCGATAAACTATGGCTACACCTTC
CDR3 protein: CASSEQGAINYGYTF

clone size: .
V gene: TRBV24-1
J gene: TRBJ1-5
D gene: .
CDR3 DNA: TGTGCCACCAGTGATCCGACAGTGGGGGGACAGCCCCAGCATTTT
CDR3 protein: CATSDPTVGGQPQHF

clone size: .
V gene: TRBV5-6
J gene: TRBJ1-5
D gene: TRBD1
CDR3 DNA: TGTGCCAGCAGCTTGGGCTCGGGACAGGGGCAGCCCCAGCATTTT
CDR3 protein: CASSLGSGQGQPQHF

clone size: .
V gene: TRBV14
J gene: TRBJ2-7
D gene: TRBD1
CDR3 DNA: TGTGCCAGCAGCCGTACCCCAGGGGGCGAGCAGTACTTC
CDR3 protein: CASSRTPGGEQYF

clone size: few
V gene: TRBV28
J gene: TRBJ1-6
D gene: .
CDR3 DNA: TGTACGAATTCACCCCTCCACTTT
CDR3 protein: CTNSPLHF

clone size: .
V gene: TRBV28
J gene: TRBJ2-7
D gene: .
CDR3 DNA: TGTGCCAGCAGTTCGCAGGGGTTGAAAAACGAGCAGTACTTC
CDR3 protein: CASSSQGLKNEQYF

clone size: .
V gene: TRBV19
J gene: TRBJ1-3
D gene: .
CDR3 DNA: TGTGCCAGTAGTTGGACGGGCTCTGGAAACACCATATATTTT
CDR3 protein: CASSWTGSGNTIYF

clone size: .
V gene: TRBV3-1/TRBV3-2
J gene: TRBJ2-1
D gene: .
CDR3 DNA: TGTGCCAGCAGCCAAGCACCTAGCGTGGTCGATGAGCAGTTCTTC
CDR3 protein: CASSQAPSVVDEQFF

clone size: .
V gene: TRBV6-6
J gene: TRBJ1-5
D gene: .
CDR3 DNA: TGTGCCGGGGGGACTCAGCCCCAGCATTTT
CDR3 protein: CAGGTQPQHF

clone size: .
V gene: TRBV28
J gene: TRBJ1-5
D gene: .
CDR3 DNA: TGTGCCAGCAGCCATTATTTAGTCGGGCCCCAGCATTTT
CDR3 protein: CASSHYLVGPQHF

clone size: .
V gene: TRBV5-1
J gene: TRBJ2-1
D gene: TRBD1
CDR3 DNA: TGCGCCAGCAGCTTGGCCGTGGGACAGGGCCGGAATGAGCAGTTCTTC
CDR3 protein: CASSLAVGQGRNEQFF

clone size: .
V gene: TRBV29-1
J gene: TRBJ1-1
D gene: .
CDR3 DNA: TGCAGCGTTGTCGACGGGGGATCCACTGAAGCTTTCTTT
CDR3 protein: CSVVDGGSTEAFF

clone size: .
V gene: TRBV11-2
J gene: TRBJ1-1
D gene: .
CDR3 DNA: TGTGCCAGCAGCTTAGATGAGGCGTGGGGTGGCACTGAAGCTTTCTTT
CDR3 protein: CASSLDEAWGGTEAFF

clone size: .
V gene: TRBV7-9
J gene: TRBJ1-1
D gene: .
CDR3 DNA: TGTGCCAGCAGCTTATACAGGGAAACTGAAGCTTTCTTT
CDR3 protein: CASSLYRETEAFF

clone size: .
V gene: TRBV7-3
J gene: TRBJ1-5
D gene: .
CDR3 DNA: TGTGCCAGCAGCAATGGAGGGTATCAGCCCCAGCATTTT
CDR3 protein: CASSNGGYQPQHF

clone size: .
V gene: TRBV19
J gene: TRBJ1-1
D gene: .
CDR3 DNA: TGTGCCAGTAGCCCAAAGAACACTGAAGCTTTCTTT
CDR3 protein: CASSPKNTEAFF

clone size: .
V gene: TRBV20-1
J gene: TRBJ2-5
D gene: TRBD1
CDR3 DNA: TGCAGTGCTAGTAACAGGGGCTCAGAGACCCAGTACTTC
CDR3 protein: CSASNRGSETQYF

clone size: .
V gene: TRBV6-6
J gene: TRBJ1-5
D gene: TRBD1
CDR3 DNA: TGTGCCAGCAGTCGACAGGACAGGGGACGCAATCAGCCCCAGCATTTT
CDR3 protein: CASSRQDRGRNQPQHF

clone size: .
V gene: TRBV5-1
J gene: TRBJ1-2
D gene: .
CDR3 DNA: TGCGCCAGCAGCTTGGCCGGGGGTAACTATGGCTACACCTTC
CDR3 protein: CASSLAGGNYGYTF

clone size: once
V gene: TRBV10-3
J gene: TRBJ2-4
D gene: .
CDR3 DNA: TGTGCCATCAGTGATATTGCGGGTAAAAACATTCAGTACTTC
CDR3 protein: CAISDIAGKNIQYF

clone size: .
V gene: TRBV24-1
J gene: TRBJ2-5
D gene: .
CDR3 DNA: TGTGCCACCAGTGAGTCGACCCAGGGGACCCAGTACTTC
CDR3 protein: CATSESTQGTQYF

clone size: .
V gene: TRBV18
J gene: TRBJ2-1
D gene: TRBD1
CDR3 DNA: TGTGCCAGCTCACAATGGCAGGGGGTAGTTGAGCAGTTCTTC
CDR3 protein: CASSQWQGVVEQFF

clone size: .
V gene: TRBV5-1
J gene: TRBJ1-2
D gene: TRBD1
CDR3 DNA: TGCGCCAGCAGCGGACAGGGGGCAGACTATGGCTACACCTTC
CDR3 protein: CASSGQGADYGYTF

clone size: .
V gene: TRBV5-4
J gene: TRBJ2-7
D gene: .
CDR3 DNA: TGTGCCAGCAGCCCTTTCGGGAGAGGCTCCCGCGAGCAGTACTTC
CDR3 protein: CASSPFGRGSREQYF

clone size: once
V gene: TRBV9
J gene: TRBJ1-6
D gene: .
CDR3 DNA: TGTGCCAGCAGCGAGGGATATGACTATAATTCACCCCTCCACTTT
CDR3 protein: CASSEGYDYNSPLHF

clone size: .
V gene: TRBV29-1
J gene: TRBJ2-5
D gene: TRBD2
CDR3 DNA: TGCAGCGTTAAGGTAGCGGGCCTGACGGCCCAGTACTTC
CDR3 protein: CSVKVAGLTAQYF

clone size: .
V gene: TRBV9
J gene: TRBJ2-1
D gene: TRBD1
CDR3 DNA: TGTGCCAGCAGCCCTACAGGGGACAACGGGAATGAGCAGTTCTTC
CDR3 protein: CASSPTGDNGNEQFF

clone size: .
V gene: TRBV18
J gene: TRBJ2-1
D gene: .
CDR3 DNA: TGTGCCAGCTCACTACAAGACCTCCGAGGAGTTGAGCAGTTCTTC
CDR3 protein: CASSLQDLRGVEQFF

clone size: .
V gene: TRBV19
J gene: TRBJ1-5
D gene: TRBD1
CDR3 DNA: TGTGCCAGTAGTATAACTTGGGCGACAGGGCTAATTCAGCCCCAGCATTTT
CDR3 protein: CASSITWATGLIQPQHF

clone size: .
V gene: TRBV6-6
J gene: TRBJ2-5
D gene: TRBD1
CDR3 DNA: TGTGCCAGCAGTTACTCCGACAGGGGGGGAGAGACCCAGTACTTC
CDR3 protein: CASSYSDRGGETQYF

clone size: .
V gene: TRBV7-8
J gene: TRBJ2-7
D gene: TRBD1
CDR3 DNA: TGTGCCAGCAGCTTAGCATCAGGGGGCCACGAGCAGTACTTC
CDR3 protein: CASSLASGGHEQYF

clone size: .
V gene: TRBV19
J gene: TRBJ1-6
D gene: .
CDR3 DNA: TGTGCCAGTAGGGCCTTGGACAGTCGGGAAACCTATAATTCACCCCTCCACTTT
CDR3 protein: CASRALDSRETYNSPLHF

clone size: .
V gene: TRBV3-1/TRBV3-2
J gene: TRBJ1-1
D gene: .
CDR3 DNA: TGTGCCAGCAGCCAAGATCGGGGCAGGGGGAACACTGAAGCTTTCTTT
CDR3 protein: CASSQDRGRGNTEAFF

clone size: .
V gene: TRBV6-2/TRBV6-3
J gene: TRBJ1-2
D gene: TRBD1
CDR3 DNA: TGTGCCAGCAGTTACTTTACCGGGACAGGGGGCCGCGGCTACACCTTC
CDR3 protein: CASSYFTGTGGRGYTF